These 15 T cell receptor beta chains came from one sample sequenced in a study of CD4+ T cells in melanoma. Profiling relied on immunoSEQ multiplex PCR, and the TCRdb table lists in-frame clones only, not all of them. This sample has 13,000 to 15,000 clones, with around 70% found just once. The material sequenced was cells from a culture (not recorded whether cultured in vitro). All receptors come from a human donor with melanoma.

The V gene is TRBV19, the J gene TRBJ1-1, with D perhaps TRBD1 (6 bases). Trimming removed 4 bases from V and 3 bases from J, with 12 bases in between. The CDR3 is 14 amino acids. Germline CDR1 LNHDA, CDR2 SQIVND (reference sequence). The CDR3: CASSKQGEDTEAFF. CDR3 DNA sequence: TGTGCCAGTAGTAAACAGGGCGAAGACACTGAAGCTTTCTTT.

CDR3 sequence (DNA): TGTGCCAGCAGCGGTGGTGGGGACACTGAAGCTTTCTTT. Translated: CASSGGGDTEAFF. The chain links TRBV7-3 to TRBJ1-1; D not resolved. Germline assignment: CDR1 SGHTA and CDR2 FQGTGA. CDR3 size: 13 residues. With 5 bases removed from V and 3 bases from J, the gap between germline ends came to 10 bases.

The rearrangement links TRBV10-1 to TRBJ2-2; 10 bases match TRBD2. Trimming cost V 0 bases and J 6 bases; bases outside gene matches: 13. CDR3 length: 19 amino acids. Per germline, CDR1 WNHNN and CDR2 SYGVQD (reference sequence). The CDR3 DNA is TGCGCCAGCAGTGAGTCGAAATTGAGCGGGGGGGCGGTGGCCGGGGAGCTGTTTTTT. Its protein product is CASSESKLSGGAVAGELFF.

The chain combines TRBV6-5 with TRBJ1-3; D remains unclear. Germline V CDR1 and CDR2: MNHEY, SVGAGI. V lost 5 bases to trimming and J lost 4 bases, with 6 bases between them. This CDR3 is built from 12 residues. This CDR3 reads CASSESGNTIYF. DNA for the CDR3: TGTGCCAGCAGTGAATCCGGAAACACCATATATTTT.

This clone was seen only a few times. The chain links TRBV5-1 to TRBJ2-7; no reliable D call. The V and J ends lost 4 bases and 0 bases respectively, with 17 bases between them. This CDR3 comprises 16 residues. Germline V CDR1 and CDR2: SGHRS, YFSETQ. The CDR3 sequence: CASSPTLGPASYEQYF. The CDR3 DNA follows: TGCGCCAGCAGCCCAACGCTCGGCCCGGCCTCCTACGAGCAGTACTTC.

This chain connects TRBV5-4 to TRBJ1-6, with D possibly matching TRBD1 (6 bases). The CDR3 runs to 17 residues. From germline, CDR1 is SGHNT and CDR2 YYREEE (reference sequence). V was shortened by 2 bases and J by 8 bases, with 20 bases between the two germline ends. The CDR3 DNA follows: TGTGCCAGCAGCTTAATGACAGGTTTCGATTCGGATTCACCCCTCCACTTT. It codes for CASSLMTGFDSDSPLHF.

This sequence joins TRBV7-3 and TRBJ1-6; D gene uncertain. V was trimmed by 0 bases and J by 8 bases, leaving 14 bases between them. The CDR3 is made up of 16 amino acids. Germline lookup yields CDR1 SGHTA and CDR2 FQGTGA. The CDR3 region has the DNA TGTGCCAGCAGCTTAACGTCACGGTCCGGGGATTCACCCCTCCACTTT. It codes for CASSLTSRSGDSPLHF.

This clone was seen just once. V gene TRBV21-1 combines with J gene TRBJ1-4. TRBV21-1 is an annotated pseudogene. CDR3 length equals 15 residues. The CDR3 region has the DNA TGTGCCAGCAGCCTTCGGGTTCCAACTAATGAAAAACTGTTTTTT. Residues: CASSLRVPTNEKLFF.

In DNA form, the CDR3 reads TGTGCCAGCAGTTCAGGTTCTGGGGCCAACGTCCTGACTTTC. Translating gives CASSSGSGANVLTF. J is TRBJ2-6 and V is TRBV6-5; D is unresolved. This CDR3 has 14 residues. Per the germline V gene, CDR1 is MNHEY and CDR2 is SVGAGI. V lost 4 bases and J lost 1, with 5 bases in between.

This chain joins TRBV9 and TRBJ2-1; 9 bases map to TRBD2. The germline CDR1 and CDR2 sequences are SGDLS and YYNGEE. CDR3 length equals 16 residues. With 0 bases clipped from V and 4 bases from J, the junction kept 5 bases outside the gene matches. The CDR3 coding sequence is TGTGCCAGCAGCGTAGAAGGGCGGGGGGGTTACAATGAGCAGTTCTTC. Translating gives CASSVEGRGGYNEQFF. Together with reference TRBV9 and TRBJ2-1, the CDR3 gives the full variable domain: DSGVTQTPKHLITATGQRVTLRCSPRSGDLSVYWYQQSLDQGLQFLIQYYNGEERAKGNILERFSAQQFPDLHSELNLSSLELGDSALYFCASSVEGRGGYNEQFFGPGTRLTVL.

The chain carries TRBV6-1 and TRBJ1-3, with D perhaps matching TRBD1 (5 bases). The germline CDR1 and CDR2 sequences are MNHNS and SASEGT. The CDR3 spans 15 residues. V lost 8 bases and J 0 bases, leaving 14 bases between the germline ends. CDR3 DNA: TGTGCCAGCGCCAAGAGAGGGGACTCTGGAAACACCATATATTTT. Protein product: CASAKRGDSGNTIYF.

This clone appeared a few times. The V and J genes are TRBV11-3 and TRBJ2-6; D is ambiguous. Trimming pared 5 bases from V and 5 bases from J, leaving 19 bases between. The germline V gene encodes CDR1 SGHNT and CDR2 YENEEA. CDR3 length: 17 residues. CDR3 DNA sequence: TGTGCCAGCAGCAGTCCATCTCGACAAAGTCGGGCCAACGTCCTGACTTTC. Protein sequence: CASSSPSRQSRANVLTF.

The chain joins TRBV5-1 to TRBJ2-3; maybe TRBD1 (6 bases). The CDR3 is 14 residues long. CDR1 and CDR2 from the germline V gene are SGHRS and YFSETQ. The ends were cut back, 4 bases at V and 2 bases at J, with 11 bases in the middle. DNA for the CDR3: TGCGCCAGCAGCAATGGACAGACCACAGATACGCAGTATTTT. As protein: CASSNGQTTDTQYF.

This chain connects TRBV5-5 to TRBJ1-2; TRBD1 aligns across 9 bases. The CDR3 is 15 residues long. Per the germline V gene, CDR1 is SGHKS and CDR2 is YYEKEE (reference sequence). Trimming at V came to 1 base and at J to 4 bases, leaving 5 bases not matched to a gene. CDR3 sequence reads: CASSLTGQGSYGYTF. In DNA form, the CDR3 reads TGTGCCAGCAGCTTGACGGGACAGGGTTCCTATGGCTACACCTTC.

The chain carries TRBV2 and TRBJ1-4; D might be TRBD1 (5 bases). This CDR3 contains 15 residues. Germline V lookup: CDR1 SNHLY, CDR2 FYNNEI. V was shortened by 5 bases and J by 8 bases, with 18 bases between the two germline ends. In DNA, the CDR3 is TGTGCCAGCAGTCCAGGGCCTCGGGGTTCGGAAAAACTGTTTTTT. It translates to CASSPGPRGSEKLFF.